These T cell receptor beta chains were read from a single sample in a study of control samples from healthy donors and cancer patients. The protocol was immunoSEQ multiplex PCR, while the TCRdb copy is restricted to in-frame clones and leaves out a portion. Seen here are roughly 170,000 clones, about 90% observed once, and the top ten hold roughly 5%. Sample: blood. These receptors all stem from a woman aged 25 to 45 in good health. Both conserved end residues are part of each CDR3. The D gene is left open where the match is weak. Rows may omit the clone size; those that give it use once, few, many or a size class.

abundance	v_gene	d_gene	j_gene	len	CDR3aa	CDR3nt
.	TRBV5-1	.	TRBJ1-1	14	CASSLGNSRSEAFF	TGCGCCAGCAGCTTGGGAAACAGTAGATCTGAAGCTTTCTTT
.	TRBV6-1	.	TRBJ2-1	14	CASSEGRDYNEQFF	TGTGCCAGCAGTGAAGGCAGGGACTACAATGAGCAGTTCTTC
once	TRBV5-1	.	TRBJ1-6	17	CASSLVGAPSYNSPLHF	TGCGCCAGCAGCTTGGTGGGGGCTCCCTCCTATAATTCACCCCTCCACTTT
.	TRBV20-1	.	TRBJ1-6	17	CSASNPPRPDYNSPLHF	TGCAGTGCTAGTAACCCCCCGCGACCCGACTATAATTCACCCCTCCACTTT
once	TRBV2	.	TRBJ2-5	12	CASSEGWETQYF	TGTGCCAGCTCCGAGGGGTGGGAGACCCAGTACTTC
.	TRBV6-5	TRBD1	TRBJ2-5	14	CASGRQGAVETQYF	TGTGCCAGCGGCAGACAGGGGGCTGTCGAGACCCAGTACTTC
.	TRBV7-6	.	TRBJ2-5	12	CASSSAGETQYF	TGTGCCAGCAGTTCTGCGGGGGAGACCCAGTACTTC
.	TRBV2	.	TRBJ1-2	14	CASKGGNSFYGYTF	TGTGCCAGCAAGGGGGGTAACAGCTTCTATGGCTACACCTTC
.	TRBV24-1	.	TRBJ1-1	14	CATSDSNRVQGAFF	TGTGCCACCAGTGATTCAAACAGGGTTCAAGGAGCTTTCTTT
.	TRBV2	.	TRBJ2-7	12	CASLGTRDEQYF	TGTGCCAGCTTGGGGACCCGGGACGAGCAGTACTTC
.	TRBV7-9	.	TRBJ1-2	15	CASSPRGLVAYGYTF	TGTGCCAGCAGCCCCAGGGGACTGGTAGCTTATGGCTACACCTTC
.	TRBV5-4	TRBD2	TRBJ2-7	15	CASSPSAGGGYEQYF	TGTGCCAGCAGCCCGTCGGCGGGAGGCGGGTACGAGCAGTACTTC
.	TRBV19	TRBD1	TRBJ2-5	14	CASSLGTGPETQYF	TGTGCCAGTAGTTTGGGGACAGGGCCAGAGACCCAGTACTTC
.	TRBV7-9	.	TRBJ1-3	15	CASSLSGAVRNTIYF	TGTGCCAGCAGCTTATCTGGGGCAGTTCGAAACACCATATATTTT
.	TRBV7-6	.	TRBJ1-3	17	CASSPTGPRSSGNTIYF	TGTGCCAGCAGCCCAACCGGTCCCCGATCCTCTGGAAACACCATATATTTT
.	TRBV9	TRBD2	TRBJ2-4	14	CASNGGLAKNIQYF	TGTGCCAGCAACGGGGGGTTAGCCAAAAACATTCAGTACTTC
.	TRBV7-2	.	TRBJ2-3	12	CASSRDTDTQYF	TGTGCCAGCAGTCGGGACACAGATACGCAGTATTTT
.	TRBV19	.	TRBJ1-5	14	CDDFIGVGAQPQHF	TGTGACGACTTTATAGGCGTCGGGGCTCAGCCCCAGCATTTT
few	TRBV10-3	TRBD1	TRBJ2-1	15	CATREHRDRDNEQFF	TGTGCCACCCGGGAACACCGGGACAGGGACAATGAGCAGTTCTTC
.	TRBV4-1	.	TRBJ1-1	13	CASSLNLGTEAFF	TGCGCCAGCAGCCTAAACCTGGGGACTGAAGCTTTCTTT
.	TRBV7-9	TRBD1	TRBJ1-4	17	CASSSQQGFGSGEKLFF	TGTGCCAGCAGCTCCCAACAGGGGTTTGGTTCTGGTGAAAAACTGTTTTTT
.	TRBV6-5	.	TRBJ2-3	14	CASSLQLSTDTQYF	TGTGCCAGCAGTTTACAGTTAAGCACAGATACGCAGTATTTT
.	TRBV4-1	.	TRBJ2-5	15	CASSQGSGVQETQYF	TGCGCCAGCAGCCAAGGGTCCGGGGTTCAAGAGACCCAGTACTTC
.	TRBV9	.	TRBJ2-1	12	CASSVGYNEQFF	TGTGCCAGCAGCGTAGGATACAATGAGCAGTTCTTC
once	TRBV6-1	.	TRBJ2-7	16	CASSGRGSLEGYEQYF	TGTGCCAGCAGTGGAAGGGGGTCCCTCGAGGGGTACGAGCAGTACTTC
.	TRBV10-3	.	TRBJ1-1	15	CAISEVQGTYTEAFF	TGTGCCATCAGTGAGGTACAGGGAACCTACACTGAAGCTTTCTTT
.	TRBV2	.	TRBJ1-5	16	CASSEGWRSGNQPQHF	TGTGCCAGCAGTGAAGGGTGGCGTTCGGGCAATCAGCCCCAGCATTTT
.	TRBV19	TRBD1	TRBJ1-5	17	CASSMIWQGAFNQPQHF	TGTGCCAGTAGTATGATCTGGCAGGGGGCCTTTAATCAGCCCCAGCATTTT
.	TRBV27	TRBD1	TRBJ1-1	14	CASSLNRGFTEAFF	TGTGCCAGCAGTTTAAACAGGGGGTTCACTGAAGCTTTCTTT
.	TRBV29-1	TRBD2	TRBJ2-2	18	CSGSGGVTLNLNTGELFF	TGCAGCGGCAGTGGGGGGGTCACCCTAAATTTGAACACCGGGGAGCTGTTTTTT
.	TRBV28	.	TRBJ1-5	16	CASRYTSQGRYQPQHF	TGTGCCAGCAGATACACCTCACAGGGTAGATATCAGCCCCAGCATTTT
.	TRBV18	.	TRBJ1-6	16	CASSPSPPGSGSPLHF	TGTGCCAGCTCACCATCACCCCCAGGGTCGGGATCACCCCTCCACTTT
few	TRBV19	.	TRBJ1-5	13	CASSIVGASVLHF	TGTGCCAGTAGTATAGTAGGGGCTTCAGTACTGCATTTT
.	TRBV6-5	.	TRBJ1-3	14	CASKARGSGNTIYF	TGTGCCAGCAAAGCACGGGGCTCTGGAAACACCATATATTTT
.	TRBV28	TRBD1	TRBJ1-4	15	CASSSQGAANEKLFF	TGTGCCAGCAGTTCGCAGGGGGCGGCTAATGAAAAACTGTTTTTT
.	TRBV7-9	.	TRBJ2-7	13	CASSSGRGHEQYF	TGTGCCAGCAGCTCAGGCAGGGGTCACGAGCAGTACTTC
.	TRBV19	TRBD2	TRBJ2-3	20	CASSRFGTSGARGSTDTQYF	TGTGCCAGTAGTCGCTTCGGGACTAGCGGGGCGCGGGGGTCCACAGATACGCAGTATTTT
few	TRBV29-1	.	TRBJ1-4	11	CSVDRGEKLFF	TGCAGCGTTGACAGAGGAGAAAAACTGTTTTTT
.	TRBV4-1	TRBD2	TRBJ2-1	15	CASSWRGGSYNEQFF	TGCGCCAGCAGCTGGCGGGGGGGCTCCTACAATGAGCAGTTCTTC
.	TRBV29-1	.	TRBJ2-7	11	CSVETGAGQYF	TGCAGCGTCGAGACTGGAGCGGGGCAGTACTTC
.	TRBV19	.	TRBJ2-1	15	CASSMGRFSYNEQFF	TGTGCCAGTAGTATGGGCAGGTTTTCCTACAATGAGCAGTTCTTC
.	TRBV25-1	TRBD2	TRBJ2-3	18	CASSPGLAGGARLNTQYF	TGTGCCAGCAGTCCCGGACTAGCGGGAGGGGCCCGTTTGAATACGCAGTATTTT
.	TRBV9	.	TRBJ2-3	13	CASSVVGGNTQYF	TGTGCCAGCAGCGTAGTTGGGGGTAATACGCAGTATTTT
.	TRBV7-2	.	TRBJ1-4	16	CASSSSYRVTNEKLFF	TGTGCCAGCAGCTCGTCGTACAGGGTAACTAATGAAAAACTGTTTTTT
.	TRBV4-2	.	TRBJ2-2	16	CASSSDRQGNTGELFF	TGTGCCAGCAGCTCCGACCGGCAGGGGAACACCGGGGAGCTGTTTTTT
.	TRBV4-1	TRBD1	TRBJ1-6	16	CASSQDQGVRDSPLHF	TGCGCCAGCAGCCAAGATCAGGGGGTAAGGGATTCACCCCTCCACTTT
.	TRBV5-4	TRBD1	TRBJ1-1	14	CASSWGTGGTEAFF	TGTGCCAGCAGTTGGGGGACAGGCGGCACTGAAGCTTTCTTT
.	TRBV9	.	TRBJ1-1	13	CASSVAVGTEAFF	TGTGCCAGCAGCGTAGCGGTGGGCACTGAAGCTTTCTTT
.	TRBV7-6	.	TRBJ2-2	15	CASSLRTDNTGELFF	TGTGCCAGCAGCTTAAGGACTGACAACACCGGGGAGCTGTTTTTT
.	TRBV15	TRBD1	TRBJ2-7	15	CATSSRPGTAYEQYF	TGTGCCACCAGCAGCAGGCCCGGGACAGCCTACGAGCAGTACTTC
.	TRBV7-6	TRBD1	TRBJ2-5	15	CASSLSTGEMETQYF	TGTGCCAGCAGCTTATCGACAGGGGAGATGGAGACCCAGTACTTC
.	TRBV6-5	TRBD1	TRBJ1-2	15	CASIPEAGGIYGYTF	TGTGCCAGCATCCCGGAGGCAGGGGGCATCTATGGCTACACCTTC
.	TRBV13	.	TRBJ2-5	15	CASRIRGWGIETQYF	TGTGCCAGCAGGATTAGGGGTTGGGGTATAGAGACCCAGTACTTC
.	TRBV6-8	.	TRBJ2-5	15	CASSYSGPPKETQYF	TGTGCCAGCAGTTACTCGGGCCCCCCTAAGGAGACCCAGTACTTC
.	TRBV28	.	TRBJ2-3	16	CASSLGPGTLTDTQYF	TGTGCCAGCAGTTTGGGTCCGGGGACCCTCACAGATACGCAGTATTTT
.	TRBV13	TRBD1	TRBJ2-5	15	CASSPRTGYQETQYF	TGTGCCAGCAGCCCGAGGACAGGGTACCAAGAGACCCAGTACTTC
.	TRBV28	.	TRBJ2-7	14	CASSGPLPNGEQYF	TGTGCCAGCTCTGGACCGTTGCCCAACGGCGAGCAGTACTTC
.	TRBV14	.	TRBJ2-5	13	CASSQGPRETQYF	TGTGCCAGCAGCCAAGGACCCCGAGAGACCCAGTACTTC